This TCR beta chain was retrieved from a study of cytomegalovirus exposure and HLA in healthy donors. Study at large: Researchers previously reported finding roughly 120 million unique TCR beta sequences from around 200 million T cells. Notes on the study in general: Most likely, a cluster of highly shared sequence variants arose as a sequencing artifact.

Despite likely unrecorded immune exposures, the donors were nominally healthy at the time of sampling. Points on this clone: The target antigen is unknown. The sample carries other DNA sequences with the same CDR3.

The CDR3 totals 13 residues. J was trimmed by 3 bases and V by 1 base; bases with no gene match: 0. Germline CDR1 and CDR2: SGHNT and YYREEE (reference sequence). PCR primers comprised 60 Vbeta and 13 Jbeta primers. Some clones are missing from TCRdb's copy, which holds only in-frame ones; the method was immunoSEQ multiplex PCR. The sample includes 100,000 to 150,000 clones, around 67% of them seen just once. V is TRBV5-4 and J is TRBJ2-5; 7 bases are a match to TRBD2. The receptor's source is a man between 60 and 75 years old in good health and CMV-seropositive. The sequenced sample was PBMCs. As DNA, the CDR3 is TGTGCCAGCAGCTTGCGGGGGGAAGAGACCCAGTACTTC. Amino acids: CASSLRGEETQYF. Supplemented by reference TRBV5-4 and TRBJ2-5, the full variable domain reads ETGVTQSPTHLIKTRGQQVTLRCSSQSGHNTVSWYQQALGQGPQFIFQYYREEENGRGNFPPRFSGLQFPNYSSELNVNALELDDSALYLCASSLRGEETQYFGPGTRLLVL.